This TCR beta chain was sequenced for a study of blood T cell repertoires in COVID-19. Study at large: The origin of the acute and convalescent COVID-19 samples was the United States, Italy and Spain.

Authors' analysis steps: Reference gene primer amplification gave nucleated cell count estimates. Profiling relied on immunoSEQ multiplex PCR, and the TCRdb table lists in-frame clones only, not all of them. That table supplies the V and J calls and clone size; D and trimming were determined from the DNA. Of about 190,000 clones detected, 88% appear once; the ten largest clones hold 4% to 5%. This CDR3 is 16 amino acids long. V gave up 0 bases and J gave up 5 bases, with 16 bases separating them. Per germline, CDR1 MRHNA and CDR2 SNTAGT. This sequence joins TRBV6-4 and TRBJ2-5, with D perhaps TRBD2 (6 bases). Sequencing was done on a sample of peripheral blood. The clonotype originates from a woman in her 30s with acute or convalescent COVID-19. The CDR3 loop reads CASSDSGAQSGETQYF. The CDR3 nucleotides are TGTGCCAGCAGTGACTCGGGTGCTCAGAGCGGGGAGACCCAGTACTTC.